These T cell receptor beta chains were read from a single sample in a study of radiotherapy plus CTLA-4 blockade in lung cancer. The table came from immunoSEQ multiplex PCR; TCRdb's copy has only in-frame clones and leaves some out. The sample carries more than 100,000 clones, approximately 90% recorded once. The material sequenced was peripheral blood, taken from a patient treated with radiotherapy plus ipilimumab. Source of these receptors: a human donor with non-small cell lung cancer that progressed on radiotherapy plus ipilimumab. The conserved cysteine and the conserved F or W are not part of the CDR3 here.

cdr3_length j_call v_call cdr3_aa
13 TRBJ1-5 TRBV19 ASSIVGTGEQPQH
13 TRBJ1-3 TRBV19 ASSKAGIDGNTIY
12 TRBJ1-4 TRBV4-1 ASSQWGTNEKLF
11 TRBJ1-2 TRBV6-6 ASRPDSSGGYT
13 TRBJ2-5 TRBV5-1 ASRDGQGDQETQY
12 TRBJ2-7 TRBV5-6 ASSLDTEAYEQY
14 TRBJ2-1 TRBV5-1 ASSLEGGPSYNEQF
14 TRBJ1-2 TRBV19 ASSKTGTGGYYGYT
11 TRBJ1-2 TRBV30 AWSVNLNYGYT
11 TRBJ2-7 TRBV28 ASNSGRRNEQY
11 TRBJ1-1 TRBV18 ASSPYRDSEAF
13 TRBJ1-5 TRBV6-5 ASSTNRGGNQPQH
12 TRBJ1-3 TRBV5-1 ASTPDRGGNTIY
13 TRBJ1-5 TRBV30 AWSGGGLGNQPQH
10 TRBJ1-1 TRBV7-9 ASSLEAPEAF
13 TRBJ2-1 TRBV7-9 ASSLVGGVGNEQF
12 TRBJ2-5 TRBV27 ASKPRGYQETQY
14 TRBJ2-7 TRBV5-1 ASSGRTSGSSYEQY
12 TRBJ2-3 TRBV21-1 ASSKPQSPDTQY
11 TRBJ2-7 TRBV19 ASSIGTLYEQY
13 TRBJ2-7 TRBV6-1 ASSERGQTGDEQY
12 TRBJ2-2 TRBV6-5 ASRVTGGTGELF
9 TRBJ2-3 TRBV5-8 ASSRTDTQY
13 TRBJ1-1 TRBV15 ATSRDALAGEEAF
14 TRBJ2-7 TRBV5-1 ASGRTPGGDTYEQY
10 TRBJ1-2 TRBV15 ATSRGGGGYT
10 TRBJ2-3 TRBV27 ASSSHRDTQY
13 TRBJ2-3 TRBV6-1 ASQGLAGYTDTQY
17 TRBJ2-6 TRBV7-8 ASSLDPRDRISGANVLT